This T cell receptor beta chain stems from a study of long-term antiretroviral therapy in people with HIV. Study overall: There is a gap of about a decade between the earliest samples and the later 2015 immediate-ART recommendation. Study-wide findings and caveats: Repertoires from HIV showed CDR3 length ranges narrower than those of controls. Diversity measured after ART increased yet remained under transplant donor controls.

In regard to this clone: Antigen unknown.

CDR1 is MNHNS, CDR2 SASEGT, per germline. V lost 5 bases, J lost 4 bases, and 3 bases stayed unmatched. CDR3 length equals 13 residues. The run of the v3.0 immunoSEQ assay was at survey level. Sequenced by immunoSEQ multiplex PCR; TCRdb stores in-frame clones only, minus some. The sample has about 33,000 clones, about 83% seen once. The receptor comes from a woman aged 50 to 60 with HIV. V and J are TRBV6-1 and TRBJ1-2; 8 nucleotides agree with TRBD1. The material was unsorted PBMCs, obtained 2 years after starting antiretroviral therapy. The CDR3 sequence: CASSRQGSYGYTF. The CDR3 DNA follows: TGTGCCAGCAGTAGACAGGGGAGCTATGGCTACACCTTC.